Listed below are T cell receptor beta chains from one sample, sequenced in a study of tumor-infiltrating lymphocytes in primary liver carcinoma. TCRdb re-called the multiplex PCR reads through MiXCR, storing one row per CDR3 protein. This sample has tens of thousands of distinct CDR3 sequences; 65% to 85% occur once, and the top ten carry over 30%. Sample: liver tumor tissue from sampling region 4. These receptors all stem from a woman aged 30 to 39 with primary liver carcinoma and hepatitis B virus infection. CDR3s include the opening cysteine and the closing phenylalanine or tryptophan. The D gene is left open where the match is weak. Part of the rows lack a size; the others show once, few, many or a class for expanded clones.

d_call cdr3_length j_call clone_size v_call cdr3_nt cdr3_aa
- 12 TRBJ2-2 - TRBV30 TGTGCATGGAGTATACTTCCCGTGGAGCTGTTTTTT CAWSILPVELFF
TRBD2 15 TRBJ2-3 - TRBV29-1 TGCAGGGCCGGAGGGACTAGCAGTAGCACAGATACGCAGTATTTT CRAGGTSSSTDTQYF
TRBD2 14 TRBJ2-1 once TRBV29-1 TGCAGAGTCGCCGGGCTAGCGGTCTACAATGAGCAGTTCTTC CRVAGLAVYNEQFF
TRBD2 15 TRBJ2-1 many TRBV7-9 TGTGCCAGCAGCTTAGGTAGCGGGAGTATAGATGAGCAGTTCTTC CASSLGSGSIDEQFF
- 15 TRBJ1-6 - TRBV6-5 TGTGCCAGCAGGGAGAGGAGCGCCCCCCTTTCATCCCTCCACTTT CASRERSAPLSSLHF
- 16 TRBJ2-3 - TRBV11-2 TGTGCCAGCAGCCGGACGCGACAGATAAGGGGAGATACGCAGTACTTT CASSRTRQIRGDTQYF
- 12 TRBJ1-1 - TRBV5-1 TGCACCAGCGGCTTTGATCGTACTGAAGCTTTCTTT CTSGFDRTEAFF
TRBD2 21 TRBJ2-4 - TRBV11-2 TGCGCCAGCAGCCATCCCGGGACATTTACCGGGACTAGCTGGAGACAAAACATTCAGTACTTC CASSHPGTFTGTSWRQNIQYF
- 13 TRBJ2-3 once TRBV11-3 TGTTCTAGTAGTAAAGAATCCACAGATACGCAGTATTTT CSSSKESTDTQYF
TRBD1 14 TRBJ2-2 - TRBV10-2 TGCGCCACCAGAAAGGGGGCGAACATCGGGGAGCTGTTTTTT CATRKGANIGELFF
- 17 TRBJ1-1 - TRBV13 TGTGCCAGCAGCTTAGGAGGGTTTGGTATTGGGGGCAGTATAGCTTTCTTT CASSLGGFGIGGSIAFF
- 15 TRBJ1-2 - TRBV28 TGTGCCAGCGTCCGAGGACAGTGGGCTAACTATGGCTACACCTTC CASVRGQWANYGYTF
- 14 TRBJ2-7 - TRBV28 TGTGCCAGCAGAAACCCCTGGGGTTCCCACGAGCAGTACTTC CASRNPWGSHEQYF
- 15 TRBJ2-1 medium-sized TRBV29-1 TGCAGCGTTCTCAATGGACAGACGAAACACAATGAGCAGTTCTTC CSVLNGQTKHNEQFF
- 18 TRBJ2-2 - TRBV7-8 TGTCTCAGCAGCTCCTTTAGACTAACGGGAGAGGACACCGGGGAGCTGTTTTTT CLSSSFRLTGEDTGELFF
- 17 TRBJ2-3 once TRBV6-6 TGTGCCGGCCTTTACCAGACCGGACCTCGACGCACAGATACGCAGTATTTT CAGLYQTGPRRTDTQYF
TRBD2 19 TRBJ2-2 - TRBV4-3 TGCGCCAGCAGCGTACTAGCGAGAGGGCCCCGTTCGAGCACCGGGGAGCTGTTTTTC CASSVLARGPRSSTGELFF
TRBD2 17 TRBJ2-1 - TRBV20-1 TGCAGTGCTAGGGACTCCCGGGGGACTAGCGGGATCTATGAGCAGTCCTTC CSARDSRGTSGIYEQSF
- 14 TRBJ2-7 - TRBV10-3 TGTGCCATTAGTCCCACGGCGACCCCGGATGAGCAGTACTTC CAISPTATPDEQYF
- 15 TRBJ2-2 - TRBV5-6 TGTGCTAGCAGCTTGGCACCCAGAGTCACAGGGAAGCTGTTTTTT CASSLAPRVTGKLFF
TRBD1 15 TRBJ1-5 - TRBV7-8 TGTGCCAGCAGCTTACTTATAACAGGGGGCAGGTCCCAGCATTTT CASSLLITGGRSQHF
TRBD1 14 TRBJ1-2 few TRBV5-4 TGTACCAGCAGCCCGGGACAGGGTAGCTATGGCTACACCTTC CTSSPGQGSYGYTF
- 12 TRBJ2-2 - TRBV28 TGTGCCAGCACTCAGCTGACCGGGGAGCTGTTTTTT CASTQLTGELFF
- 16 TRBJ2-7 once TRBV11-2 TGTGTCAGCCGCTCATATCCGGGTCCCTACGTCTACGAGCAGTATTTC CVSRSYPGPYVYEQYF
- 15 TRBJ2-5 - TRBV12-3/TRBV12-4 TGTGCCAGCAGCACCTACCCCTGGAGTGAAGAGACCGAGCACTTC CASSTYPWSEETEHF
TRBD2 16 TRBJ2-5 many TRBV11-2 TGTGCCAGCAGCCAAACTCCTGGCGGGGGGAAAGAGACCCAGTACTTC CASSQTPGGGKETQYF
- 17 TRBJ2-1 once TRBV7-9 TGTGCCAGCAGCTTAGTTTTTGGCTGGAGTTCCTACAATGAGCAGTTCTTC CASSLVFGWSSYNEQFF
- 11 TRBJ2-1 many TRBV20-1 TGCAGTGCCAGAGGGGGCAATGAGCAGTTCTTC CSARGGNEQFF
- 13 TRBJ2-7 - TRBV5-6 TGTGCAAGCAGCTTACAGGCAGGGCTATCGCAGTACTTC CASSLQAGLSQYF
- 16 TRBJ2-7 once TRBV28 TGTGCCAGCATTCCGTCGGGACACCCGATGCCATACGAGCAATACTTC CASIPSGHPMPYEQYF
- 14 TRBJ2-7 - TRBV5-5 TGTGCCATCAGCTTCGAACAGACTATCTACAAGCAGTATTTC CAISFEQTIYKQYF
- 15 TRBJ1-1 - TRBV6-1 TGTGCCAGCGATTATTGGATAGGGATGAACACTGAAGCCTTCTTT CASDYWIGMNTEAFF
- 12 TRBJ2-2 - TRBV30 TGTGCCCGGGGTGTACTTCCCGTGGAGCTGTTTTTT CARGVLPVELFF
- 20 TRBJ2-1 - TRBV30 TGTTCCTGGAGCGACTCAAATCCCCGGACTAACGGGAGACAAAGGAGGGAGCAGTTCTTC CSWSDSNPRTNGRQRREQFF
- 13 TRBJ2-2 - TRBV29-1 TGCGGCGTTGGGAGACGAGACACTGGGGAGCTGCTTTTT CGVGRRDTGELLF